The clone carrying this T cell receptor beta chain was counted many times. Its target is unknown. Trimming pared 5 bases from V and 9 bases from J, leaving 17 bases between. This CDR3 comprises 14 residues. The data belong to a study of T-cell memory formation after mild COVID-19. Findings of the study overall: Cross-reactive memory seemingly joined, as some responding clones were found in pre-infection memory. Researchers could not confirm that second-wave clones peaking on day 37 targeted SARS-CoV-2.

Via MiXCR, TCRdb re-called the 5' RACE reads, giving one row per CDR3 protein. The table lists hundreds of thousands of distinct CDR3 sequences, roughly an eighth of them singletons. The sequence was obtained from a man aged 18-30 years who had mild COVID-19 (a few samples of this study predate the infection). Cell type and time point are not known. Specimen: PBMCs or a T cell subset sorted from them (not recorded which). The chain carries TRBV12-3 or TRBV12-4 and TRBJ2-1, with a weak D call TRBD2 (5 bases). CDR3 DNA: TGTGCCAGCAGTCTAATTTCTAGCACGGGTGAGCAGTTCTTC. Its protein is CASSLISSTGEQFF.